Described below is a single T cell receptor (beta chain) sequence and its context. There is no known antigen for this receptor. No much larger clonotype is one base removed from it; base qualities were not supplied. Each collaborating institution followed its own protocols to collect whole blood in K2EDTA tubes. For TCRbeta analysis, collaborators shipped samples as frozen whole blood, isolated PBMCs, or DNA extracted from either of those sample types. CDR1 is given as SGHRS and CDR2 as YFSETQ, both from the germline V gene. V and J are trimmed by 0 bases and 3 bases, and the gene matches miss 3 bases of the junction. From cysteine to phenylalanine, the CDR3 is 15 amino acids long. The only DNA kept is the CDR3, 45 bases in frame from the first base. This sample is drawn from a study of blood T cell repertoires in COVID-19 (dated by TCRdb to about 2020). In terms of the full investigation: Collaborator samples came from the United States, Italy and Spain and covered acute and convalescent phases of COVID-19. The prospective study material was composed of cDNA or gDNA derived from T cells, B-cell-depleted T cells, or PBMCs. Subjects who had been exposed to COVID-19, were actively infected with it, or had recovered from it provided the deeply sampled blood TCRbeta repertoires that made up the dataset. The repertoires were released in a freely available public database intended as a resource for research on the immune response to SARS-CoV-2. Samples came from the ongoing ImmuneRACE study (first 160 participants) plus 1,254 subjects from 6 global collaborators. Nearly every sample came with metadata listing a de-identified subject ID, COVID-19 status, age in years and sex. Where HLA class I and class II types were available, the types were taken from metadata supplied by the sample provider, not from assay-based typing. What the work shows at the level of the full study, not this receptor alone: The amount of clinical and demographic metadata varied by source and participant and was provided uncurated.

TCRbeta CDR3 regions were amplified from genomic DNA by means of the immunoSEQ Assay, a bias-controlled multiplex PCR. The authors' pipeline ran thus. Within the assay, amplification of reference gene primers was used to estimate how many nucleated cells each sample contained. To quantify the absolute abundance of each unique TCRbeta CDR3 rearrangement, sequence reads were collapsed and filtered. For each sample, productive Simpson clonality was calculated as the square root of Simpson's diversity index across productive rearrangements. TCRdb mirrors the immuneACCESS table, restricted to in-frame sequences. Some clones are absent from its copies; in checked studies, under half trace to an unresolved V gene, and the reason for the others is unknown. The V and J calls and the clone size are those of that table, but D and trimming were determined from the DNA. The sample table records roughly 150,000 clones; about nine tenths of these occur just once. The ten largest clones represent approximately 2% of the sample.

This receptor was obtained from a man between 18 and 29 years old with acute or convalescent COVID-19. Source material: peripheral blood. The chain couples TRBV5-1 to TRBJ2-1; 7 nucleotides in the junction match TRBD2. The DNA sequence follows: TGCGCCAGCAGCTTGGGCCCTAGCGGCTACAATGAGCAGTTCTTC. Translated, it reads CASSLGPSGYNEQFF.